This passage covers 4 T cell receptor beta chains from one sample sequenced in a study of metastatic and nonmetastatic thyroid tumors. TCRdb re-called the PCR reads through MiXCR. The data show about 21,000 clones, around 16% seen once. Patients had received no treatment of any kind before thyroid surgery. Sequencing used blood. The receptors come from a male donor with papillary thyroid cancer or a benign thyroid nodule (not recorded which). Some clones in this sample may be carry-over from other donors' samples.

This clone showed up many times. The chain uses TRBV19 and TRBJ1-1; D remains unclear. Per germline, CDR1 LNHDA and CDR2 SQIVND (reference sequence). The V end lost 0 bases, the J end lost 3 bases, and 5 bases lay between the germline ends. The CDR3 length is 13 residues. Here the CDR3 reads CASSIERYTEAFF. The CDR3 DNA reads as TGTGCCAGTAGTATAGAACGGTACACTGAAGCTTTCTTT.

There are many counts of this clone. The V and J genes are TRBV14 and TRBJ2-1; D possibly corresponds to TRBD2 (6 bases). The CDR3 length is 12 residues. The germline gives CDR1 SGHDN, CDR2 FVKESK. The V and J ends lost 4 bases and 12 bases respectively, with 13 bases between them. The CDR3 DNA sequence: TGTGCCAGCAGCCCGAACCGGAGGGTGCAGTTCTTC. This codes for CASSPNRRVQFF. Full variable domain (remainder filled in from reference TRBV14 and TRBJ2-1): EAGVTQFPSHSVIEKGQTVTLRCDPISGHDNLYWYRRVMGKEIKFLLHFVKESKQDESGMPNNRFLAERTGGTYSTLKVQPAELEDSGVYFCASSPNRRVQFFGPGTRLTVL.

This clone was seen many times. The chain joins TRBV5-1 to TRBJ2-6; no reliable D call. CDR1 and CDR2 from the germline V gene are SGHRS and YFSETQ. Deletions cut 0 bases from V and 0 bases from J, with 7 bases between. The CDR3 covers 16 residues. CDR3 DNA sequence: TGCGCCAGCAGCTTGGATGCCCTCTCTGGGGCCAACGTCCTGACTTTC. Its translation: CASSLDALSGANVLTF.

This clone was observed at least ten times. For the CDR3, the DNA is TGCAGCGTTGTGAATCCGGGCAGGGTCTACGAGCAGTACTTC. It yields the protein CSVVNPGRVYEQYF. This sequence joins TRBV29-1 and TRBJ2-7, with a tentative D call TRBD1 (5 bases). The germline V gene encodes CDR1 SQVTM and CDR2 ANQGSEA. The CDR3 length is 14 residues. The V and J ends lost 4 bases and 3 bases respectively, with 16 bases between them.